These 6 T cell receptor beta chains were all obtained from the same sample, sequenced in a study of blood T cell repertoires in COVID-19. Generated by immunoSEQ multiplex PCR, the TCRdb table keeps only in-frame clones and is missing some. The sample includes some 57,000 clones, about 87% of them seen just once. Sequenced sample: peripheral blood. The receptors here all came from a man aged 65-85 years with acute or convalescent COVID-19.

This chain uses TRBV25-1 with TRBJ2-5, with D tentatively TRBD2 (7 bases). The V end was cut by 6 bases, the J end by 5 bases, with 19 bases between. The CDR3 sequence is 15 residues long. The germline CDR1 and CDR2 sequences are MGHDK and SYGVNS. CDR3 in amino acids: CASRSAGANRETQYF. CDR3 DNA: TGTGCCAGCAGATCGGCGGGGGCCAATCGGGAGACCCAGTACTTC.

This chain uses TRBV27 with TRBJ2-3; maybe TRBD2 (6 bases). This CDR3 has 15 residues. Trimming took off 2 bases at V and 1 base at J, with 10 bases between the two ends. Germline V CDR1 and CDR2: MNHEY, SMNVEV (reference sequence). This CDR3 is CASSLREFGTDTQYF. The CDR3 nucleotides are TGTGCCAGCAGTTTACGGGAGTTTGGCACAGATACGCAGTATTTT.

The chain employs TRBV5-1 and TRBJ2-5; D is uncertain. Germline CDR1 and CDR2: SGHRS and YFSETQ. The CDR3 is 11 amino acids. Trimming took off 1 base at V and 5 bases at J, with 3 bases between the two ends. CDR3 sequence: CASSLLETQYF. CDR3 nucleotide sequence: TGCGCCAGCAGCTTGCTGGAGACCCAGTACTTC.

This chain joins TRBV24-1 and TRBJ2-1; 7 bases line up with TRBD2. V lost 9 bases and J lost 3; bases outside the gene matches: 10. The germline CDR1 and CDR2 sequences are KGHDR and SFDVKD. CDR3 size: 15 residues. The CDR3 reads CATSPGLGVYNEQFF. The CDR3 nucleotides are TGTGCCACCTCACCCGGACTAGGGGTCTACAATGAGCAGTTCTTC.

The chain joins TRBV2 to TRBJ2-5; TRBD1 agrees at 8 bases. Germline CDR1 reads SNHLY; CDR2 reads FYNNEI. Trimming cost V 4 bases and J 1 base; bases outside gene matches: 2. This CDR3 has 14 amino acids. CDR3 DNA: TGTGCCAGCAGTGGCGGGACAGGCCAAGAGACCCAGTACTTC. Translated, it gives CASSGGTGQETQYF.

In nucleotides, the CDR3 is TGTGCCAGCAGTTACCCCCAGTCTGGAAACACCATATATTTT. Its protein is CASSYPQSGNTIYF. The V and J genes are TRBV28 and TRBJ1-3; D not certain. The V end lost 4 bases, the J end lost 1 base, and 8 bases lay between the germline ends. CDR3 length equals 14 residues. The germline gives CDR1 MDHEN, CDR2 SYDVKM.